This T cell receptor (beta chain) was profiled in a study of blood T cell repertoires in COVID-19. Trimming left V 11 bases short and J 3 bases short, with 16 bases between. This CDR3 comprises 13 residues. Germline-derived CDR1 and CDR2 are MNHEY and SVGAGI. Authors' methods: Reference gene primer amplification yielded estimated nucleated cell counts. Profiled with immunoSEQ multiplex PCR; TCRdb holds only in-frame clones, not every one. The DNA gave D and trimming, while V, J and clone size come from that table. The profile shows approximately 110,000 clones, around three quarters of them singletons. In this sample, this clone turned up a few times.

Material: peripheral blood. The receptor comes from a human donor in a cohort sampled during active or convalescent COVID-19. The chain is built from TRBV6-5 and TRBJ2-5, with D possibly being TRBD2 (7 bases). In DNA, the CDR3 is TGTGCCGCAAGACAAGGGGGGGAAGAGACCCAGTACTTC. Protein sequence: CAARQGGEETQYF.